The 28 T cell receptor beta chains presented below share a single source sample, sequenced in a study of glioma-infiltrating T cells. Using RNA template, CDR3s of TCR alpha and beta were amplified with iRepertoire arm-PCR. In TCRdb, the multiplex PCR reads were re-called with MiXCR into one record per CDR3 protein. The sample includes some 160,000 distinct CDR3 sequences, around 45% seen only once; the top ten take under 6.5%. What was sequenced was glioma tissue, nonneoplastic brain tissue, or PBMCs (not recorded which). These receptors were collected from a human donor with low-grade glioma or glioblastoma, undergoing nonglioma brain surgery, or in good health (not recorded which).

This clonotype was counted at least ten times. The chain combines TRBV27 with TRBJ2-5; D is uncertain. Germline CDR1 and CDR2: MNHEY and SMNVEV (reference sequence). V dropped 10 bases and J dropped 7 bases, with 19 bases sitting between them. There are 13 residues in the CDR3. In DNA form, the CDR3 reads TGTGCCACTTCGAGGCACTTCTGGGGGACCCAGTACTTC. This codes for CATSRHFWGTQYF.

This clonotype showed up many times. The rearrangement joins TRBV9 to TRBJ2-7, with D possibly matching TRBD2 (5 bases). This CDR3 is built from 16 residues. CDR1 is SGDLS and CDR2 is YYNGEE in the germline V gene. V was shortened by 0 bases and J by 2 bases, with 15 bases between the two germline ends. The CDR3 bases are TGTGCCAGCAGCGTAGGCCCAGCGGACCAACCCTACGAGCAGTACTTC. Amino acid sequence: CASSVGPADQPYEQYF.

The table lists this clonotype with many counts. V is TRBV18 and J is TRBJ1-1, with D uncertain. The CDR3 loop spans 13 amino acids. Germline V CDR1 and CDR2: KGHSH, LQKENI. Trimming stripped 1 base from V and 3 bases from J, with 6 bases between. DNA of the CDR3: TGTGCCAGCTCACCACTACCGTACACTGAAGCTTTCTTT. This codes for CASSPLPYTEAFF.

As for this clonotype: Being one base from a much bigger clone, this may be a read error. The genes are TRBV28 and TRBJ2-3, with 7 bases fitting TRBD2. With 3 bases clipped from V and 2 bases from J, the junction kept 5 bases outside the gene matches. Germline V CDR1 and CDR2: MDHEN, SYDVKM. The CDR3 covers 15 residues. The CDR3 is CASSLTSSYTDTQYF. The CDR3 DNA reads TGTGCCAGCAGTTTGACTAGCTCTTACACAGATACGCAGTATTTT.

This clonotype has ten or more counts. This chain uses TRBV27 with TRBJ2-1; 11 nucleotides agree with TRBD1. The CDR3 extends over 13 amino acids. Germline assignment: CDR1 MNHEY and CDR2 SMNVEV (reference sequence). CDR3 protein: CAGCRDRGDEQFF. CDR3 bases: TGTGCGGGATGTCGGGACAGGGGGGATGAGCAGTTCTTC.

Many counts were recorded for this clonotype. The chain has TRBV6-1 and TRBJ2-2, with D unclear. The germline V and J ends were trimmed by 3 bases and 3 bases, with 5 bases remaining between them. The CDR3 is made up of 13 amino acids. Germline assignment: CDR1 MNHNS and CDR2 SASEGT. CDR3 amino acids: CASSDRDTGELFF. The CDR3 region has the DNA TGTGCCAGCAGTGACCGGGACACCGGGGAGCTGTTTTTT.

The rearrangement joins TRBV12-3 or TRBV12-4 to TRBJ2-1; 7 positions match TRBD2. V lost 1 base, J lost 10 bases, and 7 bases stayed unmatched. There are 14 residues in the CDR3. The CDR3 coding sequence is TGTGCCAGCAGTTTAGTAGGGCGGGGGTCGGAGCAGTTCTTC. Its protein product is CASSLVGRGSEQFF.

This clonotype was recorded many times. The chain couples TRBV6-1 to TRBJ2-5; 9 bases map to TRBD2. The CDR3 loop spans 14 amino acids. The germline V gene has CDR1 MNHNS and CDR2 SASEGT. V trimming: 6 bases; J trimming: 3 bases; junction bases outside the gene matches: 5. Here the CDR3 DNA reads TGTGCCAGCAGCTTAGCGGGGGCGGAAGAGACCCAGTACTTC. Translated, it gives CASSLAGAEETQYF.

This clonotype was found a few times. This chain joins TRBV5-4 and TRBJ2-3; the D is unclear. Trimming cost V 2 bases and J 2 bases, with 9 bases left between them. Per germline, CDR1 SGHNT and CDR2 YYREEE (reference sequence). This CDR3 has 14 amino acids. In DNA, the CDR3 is TGTGCCAGCAGCTTAAGACACCTCACAGATACGCAGTATTTT. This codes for CASSLRHLTDTQYF.

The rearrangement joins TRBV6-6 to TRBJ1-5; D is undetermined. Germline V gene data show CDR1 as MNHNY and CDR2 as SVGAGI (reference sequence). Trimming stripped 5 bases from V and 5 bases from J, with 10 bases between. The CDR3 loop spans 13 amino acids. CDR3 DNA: TGTGCCAGCAGTCAATCTAAGGATCAGCCCCAGCATTTT. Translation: CASSQSKDQPQHF.

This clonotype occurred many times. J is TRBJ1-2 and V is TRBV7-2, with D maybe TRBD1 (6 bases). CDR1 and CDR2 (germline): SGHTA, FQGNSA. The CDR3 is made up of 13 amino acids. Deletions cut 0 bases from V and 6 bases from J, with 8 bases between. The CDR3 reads CASSLAGDNGYTF. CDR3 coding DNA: TGTGCCAGCAGCTTAGCAGGGGACAATGGCTACACCTTC. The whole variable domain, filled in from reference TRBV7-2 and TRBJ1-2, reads GAGVSQSPSNKVTEKGKDVELRCDPISGHTALYWYRQSLGQGLEFLIYFQGNSAPDKSGLPSDRFSAERTGGSVSTLTIQRTQQEDSAVYLCASSLAGDNGYTFGSGTRLTVV.

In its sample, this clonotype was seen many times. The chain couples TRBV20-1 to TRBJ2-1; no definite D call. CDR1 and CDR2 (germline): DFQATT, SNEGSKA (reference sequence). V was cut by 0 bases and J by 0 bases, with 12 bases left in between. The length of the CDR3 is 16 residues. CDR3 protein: CSARDPALSSYNEQFF. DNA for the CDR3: TGCAGTGCTAGAGACCCCGCCCTCAGCTCCTACAATGAGCAGTTCTTC.

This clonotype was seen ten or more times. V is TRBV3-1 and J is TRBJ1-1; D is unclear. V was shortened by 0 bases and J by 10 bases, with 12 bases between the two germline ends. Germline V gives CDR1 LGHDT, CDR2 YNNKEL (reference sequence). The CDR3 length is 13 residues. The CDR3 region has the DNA TGTGCCAGCAGCCAAGATCACATGACTATAGCTTTCTTT. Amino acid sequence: CASSQDHMTIAFF.

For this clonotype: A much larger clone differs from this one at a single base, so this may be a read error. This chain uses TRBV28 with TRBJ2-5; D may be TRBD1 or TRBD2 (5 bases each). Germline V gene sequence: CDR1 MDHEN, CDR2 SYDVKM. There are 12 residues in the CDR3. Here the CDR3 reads CARSLGVKTQYF. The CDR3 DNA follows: TGTGCCAGGAGTTTGGGGGTAAAGACCCAGTACTTC.

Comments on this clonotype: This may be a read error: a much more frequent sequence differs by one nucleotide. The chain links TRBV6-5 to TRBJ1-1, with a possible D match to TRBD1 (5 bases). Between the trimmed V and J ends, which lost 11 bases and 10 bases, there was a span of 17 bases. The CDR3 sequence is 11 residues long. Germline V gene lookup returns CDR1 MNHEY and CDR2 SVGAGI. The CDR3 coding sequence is TGTGCCGTGTCGGGGGACGCTGGAGCTTTCTTT. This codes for CAVSGDAGAFF.

The CDR3 region is CASSWVLAGELDEQFF. The CDR3 nucleotides read TGCGCCAGCAGCTGGGTACTAGCGGGAGAACTCGATGAGCAGTTCTTC. The rearrangement uses TRBV5-1 and TRBJ2-1; TRBD2 agrees at 11 bases. With 3 bases clipped from V and 8 bases from J, the junction kept 10 bases outside the gene matches. From germline, CDR1 is SGHRS and CDR2 YFSETQ. The CDR3 is 16 residues long. The whole variable domain, remainder taken from reference TRBV5-1 and TRBJ2-1, is KAGVTQTPRYLIKTRGQQVTLSCSPISGHRSVSWYQQTPGQGLQFLFEYFSETQRNKGNFPGRFSGRQFSNSRSEMNVSTLELGDSALYLCASSWVLAGELDEQFFGPGTRLTVL.

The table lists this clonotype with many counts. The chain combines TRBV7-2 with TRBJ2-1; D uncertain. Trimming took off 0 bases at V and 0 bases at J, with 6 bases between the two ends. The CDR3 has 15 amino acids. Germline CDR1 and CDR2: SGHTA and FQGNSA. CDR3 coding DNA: TGTGCCAGCAGCTTAGCAGTGGACTCCTACAATGAGCAGTTCTTC. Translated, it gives CASSLAVDSYNEQFF.

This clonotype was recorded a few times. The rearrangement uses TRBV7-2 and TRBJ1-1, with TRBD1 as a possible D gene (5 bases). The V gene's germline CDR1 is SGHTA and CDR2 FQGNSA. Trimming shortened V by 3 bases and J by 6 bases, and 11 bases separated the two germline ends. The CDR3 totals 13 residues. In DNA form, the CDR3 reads TGTGCCAGCAGCTTGGGGCGGTCGTCTGAAGCTTTCTTT. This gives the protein CASSLGRSSEAFF.

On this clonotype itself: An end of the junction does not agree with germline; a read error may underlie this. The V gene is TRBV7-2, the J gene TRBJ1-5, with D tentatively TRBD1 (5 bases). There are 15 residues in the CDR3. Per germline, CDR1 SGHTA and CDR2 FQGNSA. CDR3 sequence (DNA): TGTGCCATCAGCTTCCAGGGCTATAGCAATCAGCCCCATCATTTT. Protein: CAISFQGYSNQPHHF.

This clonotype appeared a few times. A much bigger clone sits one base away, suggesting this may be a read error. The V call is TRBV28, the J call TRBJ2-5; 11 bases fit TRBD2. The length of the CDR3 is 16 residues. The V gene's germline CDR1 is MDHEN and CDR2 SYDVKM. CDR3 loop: CDSSKLAGDVEVAQYF. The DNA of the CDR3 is TGTGACAGCAGTAAACTAGCGGGAGACGTAGAGGTGGCCCAGTACTTC.

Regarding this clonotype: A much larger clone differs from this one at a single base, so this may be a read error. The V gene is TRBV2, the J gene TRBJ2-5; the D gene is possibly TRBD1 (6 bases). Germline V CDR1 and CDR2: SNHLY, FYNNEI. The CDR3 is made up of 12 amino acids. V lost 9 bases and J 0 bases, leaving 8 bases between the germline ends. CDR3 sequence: CASWTDQETQYF. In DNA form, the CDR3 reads TGTGCCAGTTGGACAGACCAAGAGACCCAGTACTTC.

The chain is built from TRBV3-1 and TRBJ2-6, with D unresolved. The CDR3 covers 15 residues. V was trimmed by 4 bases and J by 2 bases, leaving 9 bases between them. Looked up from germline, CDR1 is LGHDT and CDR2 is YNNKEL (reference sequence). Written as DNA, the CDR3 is TGTGCCAGCAGCCTTGTGACCCCTGGGGCCAACGTCCTGACTTTC. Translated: CASSLVTPGANVLTF.

This CDR3 reads CASSDLGPDTQYF. The CDR3 nucleotides are TGTGCCAGCAGTGATTTAGGGCCAGATACGCAGTATTTT. The chain recombines TRBV2 with TRBJ2-3; D gene uncertain. The CDR3 is 13 amino acids. In germline, CDR1 is SNHLY, CDR2 FYNNEI. Trimming shortened V by 3 bases and J by 4 bases, and 8 bases separated the two germline ends.

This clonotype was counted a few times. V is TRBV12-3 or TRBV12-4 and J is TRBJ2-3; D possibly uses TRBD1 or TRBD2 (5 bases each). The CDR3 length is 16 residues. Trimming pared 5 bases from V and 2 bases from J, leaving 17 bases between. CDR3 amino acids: CASSPTGTANTDTQYF. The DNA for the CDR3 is TGTGCCAGCAGTCCTACCGGGACGGCCAACACAGATACGCAGTATTTT.

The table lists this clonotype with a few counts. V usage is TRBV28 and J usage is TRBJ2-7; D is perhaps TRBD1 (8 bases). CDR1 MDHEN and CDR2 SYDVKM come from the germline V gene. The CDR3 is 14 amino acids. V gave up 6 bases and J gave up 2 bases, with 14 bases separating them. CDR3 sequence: CASRKQGGAYEQYF. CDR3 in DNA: TGTGCCAGCAGGAAACAGGGGGGGGCCTACGAGCAGTACTTC.

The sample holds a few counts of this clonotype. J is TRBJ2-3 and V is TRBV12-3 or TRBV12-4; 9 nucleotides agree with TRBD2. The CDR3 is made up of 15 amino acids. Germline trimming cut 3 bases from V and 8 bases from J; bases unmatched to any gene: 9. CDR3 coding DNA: TGTGCCAGCAGTTTTACTCCGGGACTAGCCGCTACGCAGTATTTT. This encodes CASSFTPGLAATQYF.

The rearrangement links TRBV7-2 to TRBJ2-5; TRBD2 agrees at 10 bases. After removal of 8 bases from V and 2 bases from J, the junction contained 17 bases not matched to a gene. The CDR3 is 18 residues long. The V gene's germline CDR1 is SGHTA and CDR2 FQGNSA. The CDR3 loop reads CASARRASGSGGQETQYF. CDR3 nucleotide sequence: TGTGCCAGCGCCAGAAGGGCTAGCGGGAGTGGGGGTCAAGAGACCCAGTACTTC.

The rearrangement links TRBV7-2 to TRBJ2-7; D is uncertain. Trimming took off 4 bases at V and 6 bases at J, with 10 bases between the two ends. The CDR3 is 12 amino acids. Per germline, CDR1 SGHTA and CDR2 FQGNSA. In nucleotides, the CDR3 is TGTGCCAGCAGCTCCATTGGTCTCGAGCAGTACTTC. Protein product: CASSSIGLEQYF.